The 19 T cell receptor beta chains in this list originate from one sample, sequenced in a study of shared clonotypes between healthy human individuals. Clones were sequenced by immunoSEQ multiplex PCR, and TCRdb holds only the in-frame ones, with some missing. This repertoire shows roughly 500,000 clones, 70% to 80% found once; its top ten account for about 13%. Sequencing was done on a sample of PBMCs. The receptors originated from a woman aged 35 to 49 in good health. Some clones in this sample may be carry-over from other donors' samples.

The J gene is TRBJ2-5, the V gene TRBV20-1; no reliable D call. V lost 6 bases and J lost 5, with 7 bases in between. Germline loops: CDR1 DFQATT, CDR2 SNEGSKA (reference sequence). CDR3 length: 10 residues. The CDR3 DNA follows: TGCAGTGCCCGGGCGGAGACCCAGTACTTC. It is translated as CSARAETQYF.

This clone was seen only a few times. V is TRBV6-4 and J is TRBJ2-6, with a weak D call TRBD2 (5 bases). Trimming took off 4 bases at V and 0 bases at J, with 13 bases between the two ends. CDR1 MRHNA and CDR2 SNTAGT come from the germline V gene. The CDR3 covers 17 residues. The DNA for the CDR3 is TGTGCCAGCAGTGCAACGGACGGGGACTCTGGGGCCAACGTCCTGACTTTC. Its protein is CASSATDGDSGANVLTF.

This clone has more than one count but fewer than ten. The chain employs TRBV5-4 and TRBJ2-7; D remains unclear. Per the germline V gene, CDR1 is SGHNT and CDR2 is YYREEE (reference sequence). Between the trimmed V and J ends, which lost 4 bases and 0 bases, there was a span of 11 bases. CDR3 length: 14 residues. The CDR3 protein is CASSPYSSSYEQYF. The CDR3, as DNA: TGTGCCAGCAGCCCTTATTCGAGCTCCTACGAGCAGTACTTC.

V gene TRBV30 combines with J gene TRBJ1-1; TRBD1 matches 7 bases. The CDR3 spans 14 residues. The ends lost 1 base at V and 6 bases at J; junction bases unmatched: 8. CDR1 GTSNPN and CDR2 SVGIG come from the germline V gene (reference sequence). The CDR3 DNA sequence: TGTGCCTGGAGTGGGTGGACAGGAATACCTGAAGCTTTCTTT. Amino acid sequence: CAWSGWTGIPEAFF.

J is TRBJ2-5 and V is TRBV29-1, with a tentative D call TRBD2 (6 bases). This CDR3 contains 14 residues. V was cut by 1 base and J by 2 bases, with 11 bases left in between. In germline, CDR1 is SQVTM, CDR2 ANQGSEA. CDR3 DNA sequence: TGCAGCGTTGAAGGGGGGGACTCACAAGAGACCCAGTACTTC. Translated, it gives CSVEGGDSQETQYF.

This chain connects TRBV10-1 to TRBJ1-5; 9 positions match TRBD1. CDR1 is WNHNN and CDR2 is SYGVQD in the germline V gene (reference sequence). This CDR3 spans 18 amino acids. V lost 2 bases to trimming and J lost 0 bases; unmatched junction nucleotides: 8. The CDR3 reads CASSEMGDREASNQPQHF. The CDR3 DNA reads TGCGCCAGCAGTGAGATGGGGGACAGGGAGGCTAGCAATCAGCCCCAGCATTTT.

CDR3 protein: CASSYSPGAPQHF. The CDR3 nucleotides read TGTGCCAGCAGTTACTCCCCAGGGGCGCCCCAGCATTTT. The chain carries TRBV6-5 and TRBJ1-5, with a possible D match to TRBD1 (6 bases). V gave up 0 bases and J gave up 9 bases, with 9 bases separating them. This CDR3 is 13 amino acids long. Germline assignment: CDR1 MNHEY and CDR2 SVGAGI.

The J gene is TRBJ2-2, the V gene TRBV5-1; D is undetermined. Deletions cut 4 bases from V and 5 bases from J, with 12 bases between. Germline lookup yields CDR1 SGHRS and CDR2 YFSETQ. The CDR3 spans 14 residues. CDR3 DNA: TGCGCCAGCAGCCAAGGGTTTGGGACCGGGGAGCTGTTTTTT. This translates into CASSQGFGTGELFF.

This clone came up once. The V call is TRBV5-4, the J call TRBJ2-5; D unresolved. Germline V gene sequence: CDR1 SGHNT, CDR2 YYREEE (reference sequence). The CDR3 consists of 14 residues. The V gene lost 2 bases and the J gene lost 2 bases, with 10 bases spanning the gap. The CDR3 spells CASSLTSVQETQYF. CDR3 DNA sequence: TGTGCCAGCAGCTTAACGAGCGTTCAAGAGACCCAGTACTTC.

The CDR3: CASSQGLAGLDTQYF. In DNA form, the CDR3 reads TGTGCCAGCAGCCAAGGGCTAGCGGGACTCGATACGCAGTATTTT. The rearrangement links TRBV5-5 to TRBJ2-3; 9 positions match TRBD2. This CDR3 is built from 15 residues. In germline, CDR1 is SGHKS, CDR2 YYEKEE (reference sequence). V trimming: 4 bases; J trimming: 6 bases; junction bases outside the gene matches: 9.

The gene calls are TRBV5-6 and TRBJ2-5, with D hard to call. TRBJ2-7 explains the end of the DNA better; the J call may be wrong. Germline loops: CDR1 SGHDT, CDR2 YYEEEE. The CDR3 is 13 amino acids. CDR3 in DNA: TGTGCCAGCAGCTTGGACCTTATGCACGAGCAGTACTTC. Translation gives CASSLDLMHEQYF.

The chain combines TRBV7-7 with TRBJ2-3, with a weak D call TRBD2 (7 bases). This CDR3 region has 16 residues. Deletions cut 3 bases from V and 1 base from J, with 14 bases between. Germline V lookup: CDR1 SSHAT, CDR2 FNYEAQ (reference sequence). The CDR3 sequence is CASSFGGGRGTDTQYF. In nucleotides, the CDR3 is TGTGCCAGCAGCTTCGGGGGCGGGAGAGGCACAGATACGCAGTATTTT. Filled out from reference TRBV7-7 and TRBJ2-3, the complete variable domain reads GAGVSQSPRYKVTKRGQDVTLRCDPISSHATLYWYQQALGQGPEFLTYFNYEAQPDKSGLPSDRFSAERPEGSISTLTIQRTEQRDSAMYRCASSFGGGRGTDTQYFGPGTRLTVL.

A remark on this clone: A read error is likely here: a far larger clone is one base away. V is TRBV2 and J is TRBJ1-5; no firm D call. Looked up from germline, CDR1 is SNHLY and CDR2 is FYNNEI. CDR3 length equals 13 residues. Here the CDR3 reads CASSDISNHPQHF. The CDR3 region has the DNA TGTGCCAGCAGTGACATTAGCAATCATCCCCAGCATTTT.

The gene calls are TRBV4-1 and TRBJ2-1, with TRBD2 matching 9 bases. Germline CDR1 reads MGHRA; CDR2 reads YSYEKL. The CDR3 consists of 17 residues. Trimming at V came to 0 bases and at J to 5 bases, leaving 8 bases not matched to a gene. The CDR3 region is CASSQEPPAGGNNEQFF. The CDR3 nucleotides read TGCGCCAGCAGCCAAGAGCCCCCAGCGGGAGGAAACAATGAGCAGTTCTTC.

With respect to this clone: Other DNA sequences in this specimen translate into the identical CDR3. The chain has TRBV19 and TRBJ2-1; D not resolved. Germline V lookup: CDR1 LNHDA, CDR2 SQIVND (reference sequence). Trimming stripped 1 base from V and 0 bases from J, with 7 bases between. This CDR3 has 15 residues. The CDR3 loop is CASSIGQSSYNEQFF. In DNA, the CDR3 is TGTGCCAGTAGTATAGGGCAGAGCTCCTACAATGAGCAGTTCTTC.

This clone occurred once. The V and J genes are TRBV19 and TRBJ2-1; TRBD1 or TRBD2 may be the D gene (5 bases each). CDR3 length: 15 residues. Trimming left V 2 bases short and J 0 bases short, with 8 bases between. Germline CDR1 LNHDA, CDR2 SQIVND (reference sequence). CDR3 DNA: TGTGCCAGTAGTATACGGGGCCGCTCCTACAATGAGCAGTTCTTC. This translates into CASSIRGRSYNEQFF.

A word on this clone: The sample holds other DNA sequences that translate to the same CDR3. This sequence joins TRBV2 and TRBJ2-1; D is unresolved. V was trimmed by 3 bases and J by 4 bases, leaving 7 bases between them. Germline CDR1 is SNHLY and CDR2 is FYNNEI. CDR3 size: 13 residues. The CDR3 region is CASSEGNYNEQFF. The CDR3 DNA is TGTGCCAGCAGTGAGGGTAATTACAATGAGCAGTTCTTC.

This clone has only a few counts. The chain carries TRBV2 and TRBJ1-1; a weak D match, TRBD1 (6 bases). This CDR3 spans 14 amino acids. V gave up 6 bases and J gave up 6 bases, with 17 bases separating them. Germline CDR1 is SNHLY and CDR2 is FYNNEI. DNA for the CDR3: TGTGCCAGCAGACGGGGCCTCGGGGGGCCTGAAGCTTTCTTT. Protein product: CASRRGLGGPEAFF.

The rearrangement joins TRBV5-4 to TRBJ1-4, with a possible D match to TRBD1 (5 bases). The CDR3 is 15 amino acids. The germline V gene has CDR1 SGHNT and CDR2 YYREEE (reference sequence). Trimming took 0 bases from V and 2 from J, leaving 8 bases between them. Written as DNA, the CDR3 is TGTGCCAGCAGCTTGGGAGGGGCGACTAATGAAAAACTGTTTTTT. Translating it yields CASSLGGATNEKLFF.